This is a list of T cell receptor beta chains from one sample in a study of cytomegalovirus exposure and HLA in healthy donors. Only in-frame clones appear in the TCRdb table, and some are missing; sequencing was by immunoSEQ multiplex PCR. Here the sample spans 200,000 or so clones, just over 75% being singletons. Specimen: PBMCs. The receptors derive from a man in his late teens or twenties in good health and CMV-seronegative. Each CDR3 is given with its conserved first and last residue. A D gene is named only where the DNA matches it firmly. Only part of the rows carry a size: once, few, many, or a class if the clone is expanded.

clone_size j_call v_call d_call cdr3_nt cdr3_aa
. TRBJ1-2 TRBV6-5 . TGTGCCAGCACCCCCACCCCAGGCCCGTATGGCTACACCTTC CASTPTPGPYGYTF
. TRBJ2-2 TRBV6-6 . TGTGCCAGCAGACCCACAGGGTTCGGGGCCACCGGGGAGCTGTTTTTT CASRPTGFGATGELFF
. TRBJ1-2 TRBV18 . TGTGCCAGCTCACCGACGGGAAGAGGAAGCTATGGCTACACCTTC CASSPTGRGSYGYTF
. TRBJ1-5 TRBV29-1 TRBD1 TGCAGCGTTGAAGGACAGGGGATCGGTCAGCCCCAGCATTTT CSVEGQGIGQPQHF
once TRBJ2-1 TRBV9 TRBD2 TGTGCCAGCAGCTCTCACCAGCAGAGACTAGCGGTAATCTACAATGAGCAGTTCTTC CASSSHQQRLAVIYNEQFF
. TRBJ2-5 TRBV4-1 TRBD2 TGCGCCAGCAGCCAAGTCCCCGTGGCGGGAGGACAAGAGACCCAGTACTTC CASSQVPVAGGQETQYF
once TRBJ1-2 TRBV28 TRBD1 TGTGCCAGCAGTTTATCGGGACAGGGGGCTGTGGGTGGCTACACCTTC CASSLSGQGAVGGYTF
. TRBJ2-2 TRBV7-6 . TGTGCCAGCAGCTTATCAGTGACCGGGGAGCTGTTTTTT CASSLSVTGELFF
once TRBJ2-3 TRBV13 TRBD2 TGTGCCAGCAGCCCGAGACTAGCGGGAGCTCAGGAGGCAGATACGCAGTATTTT CASSPRLAGAQEADTQYF
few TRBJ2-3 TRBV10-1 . TGCGCCAGCAGTGAGTCGTTCGGGAGAAATACGCAGTATTTT CASSESFGRNTQYF
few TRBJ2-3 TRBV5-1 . TGCGCCAGCAGCGATAGTCGTGATACGCAGTATTTT CASSDSRDTQYF
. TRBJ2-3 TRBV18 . TGTGCCAGCTCACCCTACCCGTTTACGCAGTATTTT CASSPYPFTQYF
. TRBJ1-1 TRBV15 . TGTGCCACCAGCAGCAGGGAGAACACTGAAGCTTTCTTT CATSSRENTEAFF
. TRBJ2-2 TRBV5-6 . TGTGCCAGCAGTTTAGATGCTATCGGGGAGCTGTTTTTT CASSLDAIGELFF
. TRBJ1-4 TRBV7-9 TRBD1 TGTGCCAGCAGCCGGGGAAGGACAGGTCAAGATGAAAAACTGTTTTTT CASSRGRTGQDEKLFF
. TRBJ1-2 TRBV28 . TGTGCCAGCAGTTTAGTGGGCACCCGGGGGTATTTCTATGGCTACACCTTC CASSLVGTRGYFYGYTF
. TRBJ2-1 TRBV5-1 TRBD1 TGCGCCAGCAGCCGAACCGGGACAGGCTCCTACAATGAGCAGTTCTTC CASSRTGTGSYNEQFF
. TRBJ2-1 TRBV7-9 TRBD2 TGTGCCAGCAGCTTACTAGCGGTCAATGAGCAGTTCTTC CASSLLAVNEQFF
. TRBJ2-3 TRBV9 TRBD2 TGTGCCAGCAGCCTCGGGAGGGGTTCCAGCACAGATACGCAGTATTTT CASSLGRGSSTDTQYF
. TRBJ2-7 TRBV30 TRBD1 TGTGCCTGGACCAGATCGACAGGGGGCTACGAGCAGTACTTC CAWTRSTGGYEQYF
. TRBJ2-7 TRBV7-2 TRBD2 TGTGCCAGCACCTGGAGACTAGCGGGATCCGAGCAGTACTTC CASTWRLAGSEQYF
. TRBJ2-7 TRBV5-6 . TGTGCCAGCAGCCTCCCACAGAACACCTACGAGCAGTACTTC CASSLPQNTYEQYF
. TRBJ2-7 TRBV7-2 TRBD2 TGTGCCAGCACCGAAAACGTAGCGGGAGAATCCGAGCAGTACTTC CASTENVAGESEQYF
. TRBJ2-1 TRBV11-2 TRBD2 TGTGCCAGCAGCTTACGGGCTAGCGGGATCTCTGAGCAGTTCTTC CASSLRASGISEQFF
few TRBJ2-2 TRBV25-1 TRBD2 TGTGCCAGCAGTGAAAGCGGGAGGGATTCCGGGGAGCTGTTTTTT CASSESGRDSGELFF
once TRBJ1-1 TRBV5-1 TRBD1 TGCGCCAGCAGCCCCTCGGCAGGGGGCAAGGTTAACACTGAAGCTTTCTTT CASSPSAGGKVNTEAFF
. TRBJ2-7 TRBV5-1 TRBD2 TGCGCCAGCAGCGGGATAGCGGGAGGGGCGTTGCAGCAGTACTTC CASSGIAGGALQQYF
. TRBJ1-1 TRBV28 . TGTGCCAGCAGTAATCAGCGATTGAACACTGAAGCTTTCTTT CASSNQRLNTEAFF
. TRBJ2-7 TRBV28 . TGTGCCAGCAGTTACGGGAGCTCCTACGAGCAGTACTTC CASSYGSSYEQYF
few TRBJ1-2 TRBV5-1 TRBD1 TGCGCCAGCAGCCATGGCCGGGACAGAGTTAACTATGGCTACACCTTC CASSHGRDRVNYGYTF
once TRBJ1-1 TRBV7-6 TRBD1 TGTGCCAGCAGCCAACCCGACAGGGCGAACACTGAAGCTTTCTTT CASSQPDRANTEAFF
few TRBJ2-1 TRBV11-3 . TGTGCCAGCAGGGAAACCTTTGGGGGCGAGCAGTTCTTC CASRETFGGEQFF
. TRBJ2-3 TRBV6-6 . TGTGCCAGCAGTTACTCTAGGCCAGGTTCAGATACGCAGTATTTT CASSYSRPGSDTQYF
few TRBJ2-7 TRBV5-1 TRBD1 TGCGCCAGCAGCTCGTCTGGGACAGGGGGCGAGCAGTACTTC CASSSSGTGGEQYF
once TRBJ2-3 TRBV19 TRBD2 TGTGCCAGTAGTACCAGAGCGGGAGGGCCCGCAGATACGCAGTATTTT CASSTRAGGPADTQYF
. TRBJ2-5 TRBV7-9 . TGTGCCAGCAGCTTTGTGGGTAGCTCGGAGACCCAGTACTTC CASSFVGSSETQYF
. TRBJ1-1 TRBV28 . TGTGCCAGCAGTTCAACAGCGAACACTGAAGCTTTCTTT CASSSTANTEAFF